This TCR beta chain derives from a study of T cells after yellow fever vaccination. This clonotype was counted only a few times. Its antigen remains unidentified. The TCR cDNA carried a universal primer site and UMIs from 5'RACE template switching. TCRdb re-analysed the 5' RACE reads in MiXCR, keeping a single row per CDR3 protein. Found here are just under 600,000 distinct CDR3 sequences, roughly 14% of them singletons; the top ten hold around 15%. General study points: Most clones from primary vaccination resurfaced after the booster (approximately 97% CD4, less than 90% CD8).

The sequenced sample was PBMCs, obtained on the day of the yellow fever booster vaccination. The sequence came from a man aged 25 to 40 who received the YFV17D yellow fever vaccine.

This chain's CDR3 is CASSTTGVTEAFF. CDR3 in DNA: TGTGCCAGCAGTACGACAGGGGTTACTGAAGCTTTCTTT. V gene TRBV6-1 combines with J gene TRBJ1-1; 8 bases fit TRBD1. The germline gives CDR1 MNHNS, CDR2 SASEGT. The V and J ends lost 5 bases and 5 bases, in that order; junction bases with no gene match: 4. This CDR3 contains 13 residues.